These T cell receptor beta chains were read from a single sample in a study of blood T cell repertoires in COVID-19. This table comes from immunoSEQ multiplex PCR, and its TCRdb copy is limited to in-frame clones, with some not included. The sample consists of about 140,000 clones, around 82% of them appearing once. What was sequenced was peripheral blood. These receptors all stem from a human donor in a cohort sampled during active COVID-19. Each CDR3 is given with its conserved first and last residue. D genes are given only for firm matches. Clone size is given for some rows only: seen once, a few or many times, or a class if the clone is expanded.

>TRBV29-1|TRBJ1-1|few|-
CSVHTGTFKTEAFF
TGCAGCGTCCATACAGGTACCTTCAAGACTGAAGCTTTCTTT
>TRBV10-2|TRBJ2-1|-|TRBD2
CASSGGLGLAGLGEQFF
TGCGCCAGCAGCGGAGGGTTGGGGCTAGCGGGGTTGGGTGAGCAGTTCTTC
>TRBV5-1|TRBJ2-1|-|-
CASGRRGEQFF
TGCGCCAGCGGTCGGAGGGGTGAGCAGTTCTTC
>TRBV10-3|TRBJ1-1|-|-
CAISEPGLGSTEAFF
TGTGCCATCAGTGAGCCTGGACTGGGGAGCACTGAAGCTTTCTTT
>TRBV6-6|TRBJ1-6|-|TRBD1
CASFRTGGSPLHF
TGTGCCAGCTTCAGGACAGGAGGTTCACCCCTCCACTTT
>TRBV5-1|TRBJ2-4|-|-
CASSRAPGDIQYF
TGCGCCAGCAGCAGGGCGCCCGGGGACATTCAGTACTTC
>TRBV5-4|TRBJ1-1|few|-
CASSSPGRPTEAFF
TGTGCCAGCAGCTCCCCAGGGCGGCCTACTGAAGCTTTCTTT
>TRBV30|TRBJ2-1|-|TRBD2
CAWRSWSGGPFF
TGTGCCTGGAGGTCGTGGAGCGGGGGGCCGTTCTTC
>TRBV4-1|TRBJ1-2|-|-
CASSQQGRNGYTF
TGCGCCAGCAGCCAGCAGGGTAGAAATGGCTACACCTTC
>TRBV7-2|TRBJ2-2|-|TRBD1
CASSPRGRATGELFF
TGTGCCAGCAGCCCCAGGGGGCGCGCCACCGGGGAGCTGTTTTTT
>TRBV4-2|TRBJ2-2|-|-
CASSQDGGGFDTGELFF
TGTGCCAGCAGCCAAGACGGAGGGGGCTTTGACACCGGGGAGCTGTTTTTT
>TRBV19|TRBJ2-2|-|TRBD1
CASSTQGASTGELFF
TGTGCCAGTAGTACCCAGGGGGCCAGCACCGGGGAGCTGTTTTTT
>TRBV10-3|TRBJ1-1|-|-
CAIGLELSNTEAFF
TGTGCCATCGGACTAGAACTCTCGAACACTGAAGCTTTCTTT
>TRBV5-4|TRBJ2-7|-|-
CASSLEVSAYEQYF
TGTGCCAGCAGCTTGGAAGTCAGTGCCTACGAGCAGTACTTC
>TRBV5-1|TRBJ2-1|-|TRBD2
CASSGTGLARSFDEQFF
TGCGCCAGCAGCGGAACCGGACTAGCTAGGTCGTTCGATGAGCAGTTCTTC